The 17 T cell receptor beta chains given below trace back to one sample, sequenced in a study of T cell clonotyping in hematopoietic cell transplantation. TCRdb keeps only in-frame clones here, not all; method: immunoSEQ multiplex PCR. The sample comprises some 9,300 clones, 75% to 80% of which are singletons, and about 15% rests with the top ten. Sequencing was performed on PBMCs, taken 180 days after allogeneic stem cell transplant. These receptors were taken from a male patient aged 35-50 years who had an allogeneic stem cell transplant from a related donor, so the T cells may come from the graft donor. Some clones in this sample may be carry-over from other donors' samples.

The chain is built from TRBV7-2 and TRBJ1-2; a possible D gene is TRBD1 (6 bases). This CDR3 is built from 15 residues. V shed 3 bases and J shed 8 bases, with 19 bases lying between them. Germline V gives CDR1 SGHTA, CDR2 FQGNSA. CDR3 bases: TGTGCCAGCAGCTTGGAGGGGACAAGGATTCAGGGCTACACCTTC. It encodes CASSLEGTRIQGYTF. Full variable domain (outside the CDR3, taken from reference TRBV7-2 and TRBJ1-2): GAGVSQSPSNKVTEKGKDVELRCDPISGHTALYWYRQSLGQGLEFLIYFQGNSAPDKSGLPSDRFSAERTGGSVSTLTIQRTQQEDSAVYLCASSLEGTRIQGYTFGSGTRLTVV.

The sample holds one count of this clone. The chain combines TRBV7-2 with TRBJ1-1; D might be TRBD1 (5 bases). From germline, CDR1 is SGHTA and CDR2 FQGNSA. V lost 4 bases to trimming and J lost 3 bases, with 18 bases between them. The length of the CDR3 is 16 residues. Here the CDR3 DNA reads TGTGCCAGCAGCTATTCTTCAGGGAAATGGGACACTGAAGCTTTCTTT. It codes for CASSYSSGKWDTEAFF.

The CDR3 loop is CASSYTSTRSEAFF. The CDR3 DNA is TGTGCCAGCAGTTACACGTCCACAAGGTCTGAAGCTTTCTTT. The chain employs TRBV6-5 and TRBJ1-1, with D hard to call. The CDR3 has 14 amino acids. The V end was cut by 2 bases, the J end by 6 bases, with 13 bases between. Germline V gene data show CDR1 as MNHEY and CDR2 as SVGAGI.

The rearrangement joins TRBV6-1 to TRBJ2-1; the match to TRBD2 covers 8 bases. The V and J ends lost 4 bases and 3 bases, in that order; junction bases with no gene match: 8. The germline V gene encodes CDR1 MNHNS and CDR2 SASEGT. The CDR3 length is 16 residues. CDR3 loop: CASSGTGTRVYNEQFF. The CDR3 region has the DNA TGTGCCAGCAGTGGGACCGGGACTAGAGTCTACAATGAGCAGTTCTTC.

V is TRBV28 and J is TRBJ1-1, with D possibly matching TRBD1 (5 bases). CDR1 MDHEN and CDR2 SYDVKM come from the germline V gene. There are 14 residues in the CDR3. Trimming removed 8 bases at V and 1 base at J, with 14 bases between. The CDR3 coding sequence is TGTGCCAGCCATCCAGGGCGGGGGAACACTGAAGCTTTCTTT. Encoded protein: CASHPGRGNTEAFF.

This chain joins TRBV7-8 and TRBJ1-2; possibly TRBD1 for D (6 bases). V was cut by 4 bases and J by 0 bases, with 15 bases left in between. From germline, CDR1 is SGHVS and CDR2 FQNEAQ. The CDR3 is made up of 16 amino acids. This CDR3 reads CASSSRPDRPNYGYTF. CDR3 in DNA: TGTGCCAGCAGCTCCCGTCCGGACAGACCTAACTATGGCTACACCTTC.

The gene calls are TRBV7-2 and TRBJ2-2; no clear D. V lost 6 bases, J lost 2 bases, and 10 bases lay in between. This CDR3 has 14 residues. The V gene's germline CDR1 is SGHTA and CDR2 FQGNSA. CDR3 bases: TGTGCCAGCAGACCCACTTCAAACACCGGGGAGCTGTTTTTT. It is translated as CASRPTSNTGELFF.

This sequence joins TRBV6-5 and TRBJ1-2; 12 positions match TRBD1. The germline gives CDR1 MNHEY, CDR2 SVGAGI. This CDR3 spans 14 amino acids. Losses at the gene ends were 7 bases for V and 4 bases for J; bases not matched to a gene: 4. The CDR3 DNA follows: TGTGCCAGCACCGGGACAGGGGGCGCCTATGGCTACACCTTC. It specifies CASTGTGGAYGYTF.

The rearrangement uses TRBV28 and TRBJ1-1; 8 bases map to TRBD1. V trimming: 2 bases; J trimming: 3 bases; junction bases outside the gene matches: 17. Germline V CDR1 and CDR2: MDHEN, SYDVKM. The CDR3 is 19 residues long. CDR3 amino acids: CASSLPTQDRVVDHTEAFF. The CDR3 nucleotides read TGTGCCAGCAGTTTACCTACCCAGGACAGGGTCGTAGATCACACTGAAGCTTTCTTT.

The V gene is TRBV28, the J gene TRBJ2-3; 11 positions agree with TRBD2. There are 17 residues in the CDR3. Trimming cost V 5 bases and J 2 bases; bases outside gene matches: 9. The germline V gene has CDR1 MDHEN and CDR2 SYDVKM. The CDR3 DNA sequence: TGTGCCAGCAGTAGACGGACTAGCGGGCGGAACACAGATACGCAGTATTTT. Residues: CASSRRTSGRNTDTQYF.

The chain joins TRBV5-8 to TRBJ2-3, with 10 bases matching TRBD1. CDR1 is SGHTS, CDR2 YDEGEE, per germline. CDR3 length: 16 residues. Trimming removed 6 bases from V and 8 bases from J; junction bases left unmatched: 15. The CDR3 nucleotides read TGTGCCAGCACCCGGACAGGGGGTCTAAGGTGGACTACGCAGTATTTT. Its translation is CASTRTGGLRWTTQYF.

The CDR3 region is CASSLDPGTNSPLHF. The CDR3 DNA reads TGTGCCAGCAGCTTAGATCCGGGAACCAATTCACCCCTCCACTTT. The V gene is TRBV11-2, the J gene TRBJ1-6; the D is unclear. This CDR3 has 15 amino acids. V was pared by 0 bases and J by 7 bases, with 10 bases between. Germline V gene sequence: CDR1 SGHAT, CDR2 FQNNGV.

This clone was counted once. The V call is TRBV7-2, the J call TRBJ1-5; D may be TRBD1 (5 bases). Trimming shortened V by 2 bases and J by 1 base, and 18 bases separated the two germline ends. The CDR3 has 18 amino acids. Germline loops: CDR1 SGHTA, CDR2 FQGNSA. The CDR3 nucleotides read TGTGCCAGCAGCTTAAGGCATGTCCAGGGTGGGAGCAATCAGCCCCAGCATTTT. It encodes CASSLRHVQGGSNQPQHF.

This rearrangement joins TRBV30 to TRBJ1-2; D ambiguous. Trimming stripped 5 bases from V and 5 bases from J, with 21 bases between. Germline assignment: CDR1 GTSNPN and CDR2 SVGIG (reference sequence). The CDR3 runs 15 residues. The CDR3 DNA is TGTGCCTGGGTACAAGGTCCAGCAGGTGTTTATGGCTACACCTTC. Its translation is CAWVQGPAGVYGYTF. Using reference TRBV30 and TRBJ1-2 for the parts outside the CDR3, the full variable domain is SQTIHQWPATLVQPVGSPLSLECTVEGTSNPNLYWYRQAAGRGLQLLFYSVGIGQISSEVPQNLSASRPQDRQFILSSKKLLLSDSGFYLCAWVQGPAGVYGYTFGSGTRLTVV.

The chain employs TRBV30 and TRBJ2-1; the D is unclear. The ends were cut back, 6 bases at V and 9 bases at J, with 12 bases in the middle. Germline CDR1 and CDR2: GTSNPN and SVGIG (reference sequence). This CDR3 spans 11 amino acids. The CDR3 DNA sequence: TGTGCCTGCCCCACACGGTCTGAGCAGTTCTTC. As protein: CACPTRSEQFF.

Concerning this clone itself: The junction shows a germline mismatch at one end, possibly a read error. The chain employs TRBV6-5 and TRBJ1-1; D unresolved. The germline V gene has CDR1 MNHEY and CDR2 SVGAGI. The CDR3 has 15 amino acids. For the CDR3, the DNA is TGTGCCAGCAGCTACTCCCCGCATCCGAACACTGAAGCTTTCTTT. Residues: CASSYSPHPNTEAFF.

Here the CDR3 reads CASSPLGGAGYTF. The DNA of the CDR3 is TGTGCCAGCAGCCCCCTGGGGGGGGCTGGCTACACCTTC. The V and J genes are TRBV7-9 and TRBJ1-2; D is perhaps TRBD1 (6 bases). This CDR3 is built from 13 residues. Trimming removed 5 bases at V and 7 bases at J, with 14 bases between. Germline V gene lookup returns CDR1 SEHNR and CDR2 FQNEAQ (reference sequence).